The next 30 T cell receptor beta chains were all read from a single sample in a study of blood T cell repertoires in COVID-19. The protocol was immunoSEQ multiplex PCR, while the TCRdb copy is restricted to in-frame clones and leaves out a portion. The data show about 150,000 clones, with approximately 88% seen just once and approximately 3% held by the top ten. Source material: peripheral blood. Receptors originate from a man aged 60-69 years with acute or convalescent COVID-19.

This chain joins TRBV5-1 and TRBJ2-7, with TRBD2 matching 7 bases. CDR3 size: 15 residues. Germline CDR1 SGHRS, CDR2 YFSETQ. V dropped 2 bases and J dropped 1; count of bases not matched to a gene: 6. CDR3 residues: CASSFGGGPSYEQYF. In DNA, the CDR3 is TGCGCCAGCAGCTTTGGGGGGGGACCATCCTACGAGCAGTACTTC.

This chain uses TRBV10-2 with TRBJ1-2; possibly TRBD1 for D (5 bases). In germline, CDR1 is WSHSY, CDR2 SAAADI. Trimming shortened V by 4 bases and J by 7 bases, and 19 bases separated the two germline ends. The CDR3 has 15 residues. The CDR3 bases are TGCGCCAGCAGTGGCCTCTTTCTGAGCGGGGGTGGCTACACCTTC. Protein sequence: CASSGLFLSGGGYTF.

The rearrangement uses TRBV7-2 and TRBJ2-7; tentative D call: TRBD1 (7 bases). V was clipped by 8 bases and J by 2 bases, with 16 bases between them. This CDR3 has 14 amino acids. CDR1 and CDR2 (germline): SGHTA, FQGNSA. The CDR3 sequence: CASGLQGGPYEQYF. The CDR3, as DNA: TGTGCCAGCGGACTTCAGGGGGGCCCCTACGAGCAGTACTTC.

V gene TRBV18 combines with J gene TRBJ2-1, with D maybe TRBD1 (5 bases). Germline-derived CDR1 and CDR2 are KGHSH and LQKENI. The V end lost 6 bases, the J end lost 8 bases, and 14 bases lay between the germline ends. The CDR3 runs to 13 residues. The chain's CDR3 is CASSQRQGYEQFF. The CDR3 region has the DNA TGTGCCAGCTCCCAAAGGCAGGGTTATGAGCAGTTCTTC.

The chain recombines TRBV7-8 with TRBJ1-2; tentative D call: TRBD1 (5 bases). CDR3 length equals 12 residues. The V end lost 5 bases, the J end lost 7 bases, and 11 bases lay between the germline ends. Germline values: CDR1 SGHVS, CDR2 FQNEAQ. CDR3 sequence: CASSGGEAGYTF. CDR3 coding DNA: TGTGCCAGCAGCGGAGGGGAGGCTGGCTACACCTTC.

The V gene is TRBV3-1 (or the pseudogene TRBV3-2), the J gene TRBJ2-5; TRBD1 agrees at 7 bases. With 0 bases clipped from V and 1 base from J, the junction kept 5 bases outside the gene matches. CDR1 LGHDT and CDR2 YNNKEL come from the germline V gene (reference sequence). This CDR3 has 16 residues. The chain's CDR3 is CASSQEATGIQETQYF. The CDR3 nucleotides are TGTGCCAGCAGCCAAGAAGCGACAGGGATCCAAGAGACCCAGTACTTC.

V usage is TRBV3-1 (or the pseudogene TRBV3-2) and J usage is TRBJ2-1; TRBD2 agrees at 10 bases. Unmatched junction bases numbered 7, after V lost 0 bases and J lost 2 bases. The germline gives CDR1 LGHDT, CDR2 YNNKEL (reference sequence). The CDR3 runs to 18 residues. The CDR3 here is CASSQDSLGLATYNEQFF. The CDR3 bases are TGTGCCAGCAGCCAAGATTCTTTGGGACTAGCGACCTACAATGAGCAGTTCTTC.

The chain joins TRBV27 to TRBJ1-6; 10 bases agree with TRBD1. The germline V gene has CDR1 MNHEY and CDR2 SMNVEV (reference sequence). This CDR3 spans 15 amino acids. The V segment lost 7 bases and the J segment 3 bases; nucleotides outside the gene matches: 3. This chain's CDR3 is CASKRTGGYNSPLHF. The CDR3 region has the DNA TGTGCCAGCAAGAGGACAGGGGGCTATAATTCACCCCTCCACTTT.

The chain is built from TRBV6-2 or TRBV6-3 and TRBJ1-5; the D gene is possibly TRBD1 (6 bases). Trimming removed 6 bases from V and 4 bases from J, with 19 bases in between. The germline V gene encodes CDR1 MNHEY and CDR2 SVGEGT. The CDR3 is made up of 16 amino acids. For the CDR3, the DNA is TGTGCCAGCAGCCGACCACGGACAGATAAGAATCAGCCCCAGCATTTT. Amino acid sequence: CASSRPRTDKNQPQHF.

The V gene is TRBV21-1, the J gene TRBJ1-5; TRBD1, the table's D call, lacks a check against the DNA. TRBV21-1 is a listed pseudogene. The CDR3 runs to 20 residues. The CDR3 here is CASSKDELGQGANCNQPQHF. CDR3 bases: TGTGCCAGCAGCAAAGACGAGTTGGGACAGGGGGCGAATTGTAATCAGCCCCAGCATTTT.

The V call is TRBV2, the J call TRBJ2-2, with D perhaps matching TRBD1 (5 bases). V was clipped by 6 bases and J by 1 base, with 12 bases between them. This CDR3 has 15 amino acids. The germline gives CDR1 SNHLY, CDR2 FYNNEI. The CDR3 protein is CASRATDLNTGELFF. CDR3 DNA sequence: TGTGCCAGCAGGGCGACAGATTTGAACACCGGGGAGCTGTTTTTT.

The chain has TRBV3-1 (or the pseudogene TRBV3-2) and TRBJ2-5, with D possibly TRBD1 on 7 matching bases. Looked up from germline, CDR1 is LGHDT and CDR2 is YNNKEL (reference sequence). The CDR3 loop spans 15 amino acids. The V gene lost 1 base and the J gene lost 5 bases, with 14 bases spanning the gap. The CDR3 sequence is CASSQGTTGRETQYF. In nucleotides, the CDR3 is TGTGCCAGCAGCCAAGGCACGACAGGGAGGGAGACCCAGTACTTC.

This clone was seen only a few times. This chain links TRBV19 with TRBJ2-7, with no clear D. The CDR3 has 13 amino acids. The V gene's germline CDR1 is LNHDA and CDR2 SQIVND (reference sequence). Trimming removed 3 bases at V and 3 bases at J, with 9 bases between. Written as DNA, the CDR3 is TGTGCCAGTAGTATCACTCCGGGCTACGAGCAGTACTTC. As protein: CASSITPGYEQYF.

The CDR3 here is CASSRTGAASYEQYF. The CDR3 DNA reads TGTGCCAGCAGCCGGACAGGGGCCGCCTCCTACGAGCAGTACTTC. The rearrangement links TRBV6-2 or TRBV6-3 to TRBJ2-7; TRBD1 matches at 9 bases. The junction had 6 bases not matched to a gene; V was cut back by 6 bases and J by 0 bases. CDR3 length: 15 residues. From germline, CDR1 is MNHEY and CDR2 SVGEGT.

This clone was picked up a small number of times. CDR3 coding DNA: TGTGCCAGCAGCCGGGATCTTTCTGGAAACACCATATATTTT. Its protein is CASSRDLSGNTIYF. The rearrangement joins TRBV6-5 to TRBJ1-3, with D unclear. With 6 bases removed from V and 1 base from J, the gap between germline ends came to 10 bases. Per the germline V gene, CDR1 is MNHEY and CDR2 is SVGAGI. The CDR3 consists of 14 residues.

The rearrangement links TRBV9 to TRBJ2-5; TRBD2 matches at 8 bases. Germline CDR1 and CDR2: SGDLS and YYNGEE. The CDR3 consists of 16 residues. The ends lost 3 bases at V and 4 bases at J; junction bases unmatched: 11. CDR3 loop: CASSADQQRGRETQYF. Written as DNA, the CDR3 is TGTGCCAGCAGCGCCGACCAGCAGCGGGGGAGAGAGACCCAGTACTTC.

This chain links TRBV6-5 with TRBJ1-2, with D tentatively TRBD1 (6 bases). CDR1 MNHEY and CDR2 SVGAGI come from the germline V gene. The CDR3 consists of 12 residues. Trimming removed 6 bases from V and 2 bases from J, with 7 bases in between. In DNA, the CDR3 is TGTGCCAGCAGGACAGGCAACTATGGCTACACCTTC. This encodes CASRTGNYGYTF.

The CDR3 region has the DNA TGTGCCAGCAGTTACGAGGCCGCTGACGAGCAGTACTTC. Translated, it gives CASSYEAADEQYF. This rearrangement joins TRBV6-5 to TRBJ2-7; D is undetermined. V was cut by 2 bases and J by 5 bases, with 10 bases left in between. Germline V gene sequence: CDR1 MNHEY, CDR2 SVGAGI. The CDR3 is 13 amino acids.

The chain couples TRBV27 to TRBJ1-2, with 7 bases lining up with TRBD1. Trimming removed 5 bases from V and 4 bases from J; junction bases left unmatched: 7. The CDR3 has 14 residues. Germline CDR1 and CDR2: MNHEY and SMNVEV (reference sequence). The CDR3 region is CASSNLGQVYGYTF. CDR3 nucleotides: TGTGCCAGCAGTAACCTAGGACAGGTCTATGGCTACACCTTC.

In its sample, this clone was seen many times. CDR3 protein: CASRYRDSPLHF. The CDR3 region has the DNA TGTGCCAGTCGCTACAGGGATTCACCCCTCCACTTT. This chain connects TRBV19 to TRBJ1-6; the D gene is possibly TRBD1 (6 bases). Germline values: CDR1 LNHDA, CDR2 SQIVND (reference sequence). V gave up 8 bases and J gave up 8 bases, with 10 bases separating them. The CDR3 loop spans 12 amino acids.

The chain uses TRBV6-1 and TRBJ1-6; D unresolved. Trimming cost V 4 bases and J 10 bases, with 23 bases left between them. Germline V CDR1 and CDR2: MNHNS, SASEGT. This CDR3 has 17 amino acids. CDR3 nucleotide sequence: TGTGCCAGCAGTGCGCTACTACGAGGGAACCGGCGGTCACCCCTCCACTTT. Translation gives CASSALLRGNRRSPLHF.

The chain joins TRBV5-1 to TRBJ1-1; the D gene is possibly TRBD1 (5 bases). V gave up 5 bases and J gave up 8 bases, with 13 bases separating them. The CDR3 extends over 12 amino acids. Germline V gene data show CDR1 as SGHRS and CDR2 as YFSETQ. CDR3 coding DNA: TGCGCCAGCAGGTCGGCAGGGCAAGAAGCTTTCTTT. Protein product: CASRSAGQEAFF. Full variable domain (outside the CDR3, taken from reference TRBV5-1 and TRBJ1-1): KAGVTQTPRYLIKTRGQQVTLSCSPISGHRSVSWYQQTPGQGLQFLFEYFSETQRNKGNFPGRFSGRQFSNSRSEMNVSTLELGDSALYLCASRSAGQEAFFGQGTRLTVV.

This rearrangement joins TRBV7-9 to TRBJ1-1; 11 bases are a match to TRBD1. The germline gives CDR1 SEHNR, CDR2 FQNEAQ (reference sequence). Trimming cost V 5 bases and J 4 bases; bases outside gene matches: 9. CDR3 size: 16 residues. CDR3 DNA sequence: TGTGCCAGCAGCCCTGGGACAGGGGGGGCGGGCACTGAAGCTTTCTTT. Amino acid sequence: CASSPGTGGAGTEAFF.

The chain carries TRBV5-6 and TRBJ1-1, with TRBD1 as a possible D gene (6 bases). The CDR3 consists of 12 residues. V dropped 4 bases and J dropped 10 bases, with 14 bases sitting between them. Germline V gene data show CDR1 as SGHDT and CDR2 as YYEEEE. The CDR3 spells CASSVPGQGAFF. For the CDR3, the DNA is TGTGCCAGCAGCGTGCCGGGACAAGGAGCTTTCTTT.

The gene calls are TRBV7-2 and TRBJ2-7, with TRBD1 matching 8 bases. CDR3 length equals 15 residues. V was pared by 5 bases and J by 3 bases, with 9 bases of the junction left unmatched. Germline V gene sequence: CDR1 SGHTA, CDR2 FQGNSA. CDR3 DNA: TGTGCCAGCAGCAAGCAGGGGGCATCCTACTACGAGCAGTACTTC. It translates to CASSKQGASYYEQYF. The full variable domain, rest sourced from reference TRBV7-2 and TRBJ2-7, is GAGVSQSPSNKVTEKGKDVELRCDPISGHTALYWYRQSLGQGLEFLIYFQGNSAPDKSGLPSDRFSAERTGGSVSTLTIQRTQQEDSAVYLCASSKQGASYYEQYFGPGTRLTVT.

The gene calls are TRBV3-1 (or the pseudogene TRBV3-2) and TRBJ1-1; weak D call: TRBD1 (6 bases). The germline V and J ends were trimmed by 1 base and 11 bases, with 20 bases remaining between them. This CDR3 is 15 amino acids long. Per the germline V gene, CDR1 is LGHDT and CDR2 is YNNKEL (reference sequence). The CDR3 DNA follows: TGTGCCAGCAGCCAAGGTTGGGACACCTCGAGAGGGGCTTTCTTT. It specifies CASSQGWDTSRGAFF.

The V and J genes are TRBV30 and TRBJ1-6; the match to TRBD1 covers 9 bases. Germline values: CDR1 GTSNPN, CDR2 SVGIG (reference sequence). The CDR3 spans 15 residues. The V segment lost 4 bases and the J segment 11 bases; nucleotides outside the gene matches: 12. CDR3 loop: CAWTKQGAKYAPLHF. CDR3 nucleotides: TGTGCCTGGACAAAACAGGGGGCGAAATACGCACCCCTCCACTTT.

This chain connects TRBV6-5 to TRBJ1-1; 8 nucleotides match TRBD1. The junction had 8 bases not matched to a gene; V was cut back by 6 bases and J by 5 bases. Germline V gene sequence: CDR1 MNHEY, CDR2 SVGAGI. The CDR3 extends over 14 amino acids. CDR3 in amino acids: CASSQNRGRTEAFF. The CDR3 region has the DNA TGTGCCAGCAGCCAGAACAGGGGGAGGACTGAAGCTTTCTTT.

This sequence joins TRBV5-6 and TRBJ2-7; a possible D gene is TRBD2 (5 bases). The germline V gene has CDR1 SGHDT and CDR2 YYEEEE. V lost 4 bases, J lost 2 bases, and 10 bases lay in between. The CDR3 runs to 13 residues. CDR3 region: CASSPGITYEQYF. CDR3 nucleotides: TGTGCCAGCAGCCCGGGGATTACCTACGAGCAGTACTTC.

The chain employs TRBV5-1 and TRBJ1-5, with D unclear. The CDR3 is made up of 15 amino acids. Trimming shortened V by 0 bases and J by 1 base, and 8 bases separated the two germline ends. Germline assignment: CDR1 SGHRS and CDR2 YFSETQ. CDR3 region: CASSLVSGSNQPQHF. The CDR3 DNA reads TGCGCCAGCAGCTTGGTCTCGGGAAGCAATCAGCCCCAGCATTTT.